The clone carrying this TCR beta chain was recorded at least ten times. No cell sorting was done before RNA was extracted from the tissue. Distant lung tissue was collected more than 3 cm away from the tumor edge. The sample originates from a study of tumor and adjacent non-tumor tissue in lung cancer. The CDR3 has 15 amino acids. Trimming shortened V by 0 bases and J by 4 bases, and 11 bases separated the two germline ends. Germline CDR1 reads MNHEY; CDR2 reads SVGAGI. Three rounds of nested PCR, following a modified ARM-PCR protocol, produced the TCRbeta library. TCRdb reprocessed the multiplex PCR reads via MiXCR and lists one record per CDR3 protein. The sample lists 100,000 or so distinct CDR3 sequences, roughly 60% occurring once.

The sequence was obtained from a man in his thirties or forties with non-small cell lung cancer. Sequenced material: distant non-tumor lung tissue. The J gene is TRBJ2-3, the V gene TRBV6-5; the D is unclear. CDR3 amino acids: CASSYSGTPPDTQYF. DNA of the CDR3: TGTGCCAGCAGTTACTCCGGCACCCCTCCAGATACGCAGTATTTT.